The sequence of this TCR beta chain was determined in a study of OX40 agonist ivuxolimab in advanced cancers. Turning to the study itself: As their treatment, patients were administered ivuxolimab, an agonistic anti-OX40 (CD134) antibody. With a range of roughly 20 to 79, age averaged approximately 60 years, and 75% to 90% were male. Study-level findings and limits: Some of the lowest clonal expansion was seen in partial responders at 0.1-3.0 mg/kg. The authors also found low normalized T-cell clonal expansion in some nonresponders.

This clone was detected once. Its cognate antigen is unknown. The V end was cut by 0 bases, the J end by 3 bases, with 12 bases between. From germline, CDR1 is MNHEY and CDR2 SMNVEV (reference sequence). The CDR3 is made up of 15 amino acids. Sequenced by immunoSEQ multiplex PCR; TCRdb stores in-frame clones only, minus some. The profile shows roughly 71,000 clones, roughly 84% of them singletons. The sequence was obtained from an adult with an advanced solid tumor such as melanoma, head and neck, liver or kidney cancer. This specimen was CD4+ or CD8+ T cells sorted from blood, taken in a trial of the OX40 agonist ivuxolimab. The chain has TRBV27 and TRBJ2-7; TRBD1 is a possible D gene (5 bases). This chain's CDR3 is CASSLSLGQSYEQYF. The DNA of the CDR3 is TGTGCCAGCAGTTTATCCTTAGGACAAAGCTACGAGCAGTACTTC.